This T cell receptor (beta chain) was identified during a study of human T cells and chemical hapten exposure. Time point indicated: patch test 2, 6 weeks after DPC sensitization. Treatment: therapeutic diphenylcyclopropenone sensitization with weekly scalp DPC. General observations from the study: Having alopecia, donors may respond immunologically unlike healthy people.

Trimming cost V 2 bases and J 5 bases, with 7 bases left between them. CDR1 and CDR2 (germline): MNHEY, SMNVEV (reference sequence). The CDR3 contains 13 residues. With regard to this clonotype: Its antigen is still unknown.

TCRdb re-derived calls from the RACE reads in MiXCR, one entry per CDR3 protein. The sample contains about 82,000 distinct CDR3 sequences, 6.6% of which appear only once. The sequence came from a woman in her 30s with alopecia areata. Some clones in this sample may be carry-over from other donors' samples. Sequencing used whole blood, obtained in connection with sensitization to the hapten diphenylcyclopropenone (DPC). V is TRBV27 and J is TRBJ1-5; D may be TRBD1 (5 bases). The CDR3 DNA follows: TGTGCCAGCAGTTTAGGGGGAGATCAGCCCCAGCATTTT. Translating it yields CASSLGGDQPQHF.